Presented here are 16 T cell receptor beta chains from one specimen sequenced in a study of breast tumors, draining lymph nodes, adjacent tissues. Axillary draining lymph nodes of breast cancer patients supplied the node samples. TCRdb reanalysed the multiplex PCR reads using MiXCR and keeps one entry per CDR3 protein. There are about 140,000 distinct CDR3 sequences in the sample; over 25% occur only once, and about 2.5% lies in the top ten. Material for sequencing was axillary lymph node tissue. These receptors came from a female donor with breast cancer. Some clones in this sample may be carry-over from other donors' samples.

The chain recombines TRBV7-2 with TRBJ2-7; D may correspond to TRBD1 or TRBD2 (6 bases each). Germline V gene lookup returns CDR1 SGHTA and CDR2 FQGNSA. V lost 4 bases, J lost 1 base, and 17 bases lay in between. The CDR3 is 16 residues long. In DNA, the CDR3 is TGTGCCAGCAGCTCACGGGGGCCGGGGGTGTCCTACGAGCAGTACGTC. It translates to CASSSRGPGVSYEQYV.

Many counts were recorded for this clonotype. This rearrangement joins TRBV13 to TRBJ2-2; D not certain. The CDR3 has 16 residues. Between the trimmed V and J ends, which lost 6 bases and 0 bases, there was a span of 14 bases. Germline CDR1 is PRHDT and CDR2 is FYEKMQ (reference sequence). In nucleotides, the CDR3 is TGTGCCAGCAGGAACAGTATGGGTACGAACACCGGGGAGCTGTTTTTT. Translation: CASRNSMGTNTGELFF.

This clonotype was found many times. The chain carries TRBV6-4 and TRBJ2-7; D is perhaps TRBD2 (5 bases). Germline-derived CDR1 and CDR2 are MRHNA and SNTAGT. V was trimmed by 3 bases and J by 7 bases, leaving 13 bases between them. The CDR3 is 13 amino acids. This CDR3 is CASSETPTGEQYF. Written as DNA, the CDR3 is TGTGCCAGCAGTGAAACACCTACGGGGGAGCAGTACTTC.

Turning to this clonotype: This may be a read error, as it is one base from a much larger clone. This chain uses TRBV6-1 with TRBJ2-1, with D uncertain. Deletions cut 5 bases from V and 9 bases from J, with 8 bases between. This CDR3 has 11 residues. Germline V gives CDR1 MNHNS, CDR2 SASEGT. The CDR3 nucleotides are TGTGCCAGCAGTCTCTCCTTTGAGCAGTTCTTC. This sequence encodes CASSLSFEQFF.

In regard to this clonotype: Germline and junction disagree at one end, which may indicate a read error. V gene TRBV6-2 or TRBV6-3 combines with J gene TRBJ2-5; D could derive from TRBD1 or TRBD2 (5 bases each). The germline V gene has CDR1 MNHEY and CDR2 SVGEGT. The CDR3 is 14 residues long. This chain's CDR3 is CASSHSPGRETQYF. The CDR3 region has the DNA TGTGCCAGCAGTCACTCTCCAGGGAGAGAGACCCAGTACTTC.

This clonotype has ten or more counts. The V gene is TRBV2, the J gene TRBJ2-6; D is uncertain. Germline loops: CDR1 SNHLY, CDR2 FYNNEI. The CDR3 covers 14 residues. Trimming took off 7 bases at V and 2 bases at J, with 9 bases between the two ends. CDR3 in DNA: TGTGCCAGCATCATGGGAACTGGGGCCAACGTCCTGACTTTC. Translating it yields CASIMGTGANVLTF.

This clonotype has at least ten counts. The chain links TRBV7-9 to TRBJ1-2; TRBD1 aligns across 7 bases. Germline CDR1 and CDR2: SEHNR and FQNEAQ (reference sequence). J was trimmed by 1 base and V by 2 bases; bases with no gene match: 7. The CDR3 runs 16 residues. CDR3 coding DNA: TGTGCCAGCAGCTTATTGAGGGGACAGAATAACTATGGCTACACCTTC. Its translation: CASSLLRGQNNYGYTF. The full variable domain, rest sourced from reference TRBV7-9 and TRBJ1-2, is DTGVSQNPRHKITKRGQNVTFRCDPISEHNRLYWYRQTLGQGPEFLTYFQNEAQLEKSRLLSDRFSAERPKGSFSTLEIQRTEQGDSAMYLCASSLLRGQNNYGYTFGSGTRLTVV.

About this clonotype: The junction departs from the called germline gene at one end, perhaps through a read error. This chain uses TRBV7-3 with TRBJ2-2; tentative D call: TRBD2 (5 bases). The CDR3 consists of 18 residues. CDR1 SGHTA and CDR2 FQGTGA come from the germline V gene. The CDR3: CASSQDPLTVFNTGELLF. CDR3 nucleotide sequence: TGTGCCAGCAGCCAAGATCCCCTCACAGTGTTCAACACCGGGGAGCTGCTTTTT.

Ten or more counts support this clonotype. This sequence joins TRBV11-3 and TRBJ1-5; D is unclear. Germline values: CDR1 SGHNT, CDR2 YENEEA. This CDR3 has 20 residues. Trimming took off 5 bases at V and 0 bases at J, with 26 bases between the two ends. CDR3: CASSPGRGSLSGDSNQPQHF. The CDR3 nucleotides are TGTGCCAGCAGCCCCGGGCGGGGTTCTTTAAGCGGAGATAGCAATCAGCCCCAGCATTTT. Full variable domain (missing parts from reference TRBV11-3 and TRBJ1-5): EAGVVQSPRYKIIEKKQPVAFWCNPISGHNTLYWYLQNLGQGPELLIRYENEEAVDDSQLPKDRFSAERLKGVDSTLKIQPAELGDSAVYLCASSPGRGSLSGDSNQPQHFGDGTRLSIL.

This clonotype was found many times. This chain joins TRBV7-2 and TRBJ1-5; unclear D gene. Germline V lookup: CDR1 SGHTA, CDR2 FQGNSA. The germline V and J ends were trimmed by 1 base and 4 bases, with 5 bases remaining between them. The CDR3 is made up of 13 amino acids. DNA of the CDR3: TGTGCCAGCAGCTTAGAACGGAATCAGCCCCAGCATTTT. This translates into CASSLERNQPQHF.

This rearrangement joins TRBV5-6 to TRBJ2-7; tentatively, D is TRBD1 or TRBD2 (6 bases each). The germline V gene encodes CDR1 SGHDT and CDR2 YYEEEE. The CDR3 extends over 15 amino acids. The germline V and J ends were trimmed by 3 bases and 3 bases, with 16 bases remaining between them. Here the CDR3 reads CASSWGADSIYEQYF. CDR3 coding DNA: TGTGCCAGCAGCTGGGGGGCAGACTCCATCTACGAGCAGTACTTC.

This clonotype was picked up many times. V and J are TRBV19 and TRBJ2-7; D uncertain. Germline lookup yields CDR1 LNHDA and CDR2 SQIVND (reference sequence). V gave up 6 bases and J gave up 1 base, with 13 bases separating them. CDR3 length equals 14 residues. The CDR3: CASRQSQNSYEQYF. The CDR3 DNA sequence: TGTGCCAGTAGACAATCACAAAATTCCTACGAGCAGTACTTC.

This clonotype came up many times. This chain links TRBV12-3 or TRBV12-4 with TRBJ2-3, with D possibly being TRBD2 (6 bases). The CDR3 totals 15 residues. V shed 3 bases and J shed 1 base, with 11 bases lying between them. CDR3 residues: CASSFGGPRTDTQYF. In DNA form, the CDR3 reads TGTGCCAGCAGTTTCGGGGGTCCGCGCACAGATACGCAGTATTTT.

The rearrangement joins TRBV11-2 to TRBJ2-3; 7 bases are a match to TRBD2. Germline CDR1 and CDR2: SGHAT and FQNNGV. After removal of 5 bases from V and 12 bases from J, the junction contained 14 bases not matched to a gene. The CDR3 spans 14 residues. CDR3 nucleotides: TGTGCCAGCAGCCCGTCCCCGGCGGGGGAGACCCAGTATTTT. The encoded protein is CASSPSPAGETQYF. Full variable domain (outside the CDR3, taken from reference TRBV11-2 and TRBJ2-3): EAGVAQSPRYKIIEKRQSVAFWCNPISGHATLYWYQQILGQGPKLLIQFQNNGVVDDSQLPKDRFSAERLKGVDSTLKIQPAKLEDSAVYLCASSPSPAGETQYFGPGTRLTVL.

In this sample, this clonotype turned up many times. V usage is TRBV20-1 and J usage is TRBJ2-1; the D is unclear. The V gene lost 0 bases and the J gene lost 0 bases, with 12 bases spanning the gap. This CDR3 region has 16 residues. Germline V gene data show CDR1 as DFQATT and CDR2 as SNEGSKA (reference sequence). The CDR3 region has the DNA TGCAGTGCTAGAGATTGGGCTAAGAGCTCCTACAATGAGCAGTTCTTC. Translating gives CSARDWAKSSYNEQFF.

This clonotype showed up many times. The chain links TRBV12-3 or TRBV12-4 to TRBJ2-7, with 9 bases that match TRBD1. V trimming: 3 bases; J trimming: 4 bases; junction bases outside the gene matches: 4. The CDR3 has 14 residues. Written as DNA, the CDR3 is TGTGCCAGCAGTTTGGGGACAGGGCCGTACGAGCAGTACGTC. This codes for CASSLGTGPYEQYV.